This TCR beta chain was identified during a study of identifying expanded T cells in peripheral blood. Assay: immunoSEQ multiplex PCR; the TCRdb copy retains only in-frame clones and omits some. The table lists roughly 130,000 clones, around nine tenths of them singletons, with roughly 8% in the top ten. Collection occurred without any documented infections or immune events in donors. Study-wide points: About 1.2 clones differed between technical replicates, versus approximately 16 and 19 over time.

About this clone: What it recognizes is unknown.

This CDR3 has 12 residues. CDR1 is MGHDK, CDR2 SYGVNS, per germline. V was pared by 7 bases and J by 5 bases, with 8 bases between. The J gene is TRBJ2-2, the V gene TRBV25-1; no reliable D call. The sequence derives from a person aged 18 to 70 in good health. Sequenced sample: blood. CDR3 sequence reads: CASTKITGELFF. The CDR3 DNA follows: TGTGCCAGCACGAAGATAACCGGGGAGCTGTTTTTT. Together with reference TRBV25-1 and TRBJ2-2, the CDR3 gives the full variable domain: EADIYQTPRYLVIGTGKKITLECSQTMGHDKMYWYQQDPGMELHLIHYSYGVNSTEKGDLSSESTVSRIRTEHFPLTLESARPSHTSQYLCASTKITGELFFGEGSRLTVL.